The rows below give T cell receptor beta chains drawn from one sample of a study of regulatory T cells in long-lasting Graves disease. From the multiplex PCR reads, TCRdb called clonotypes with MiXCR, one entry per CDR3 protein. The sample holds some 450,000 distinct CDR3 sequences, about 17% seen once. This sample was shared with a second study, whose subject was T cells in Graves' hyperthyroidism and ophthalmopathy.

Sequencing used peripheral blood mononuclear cells (PBMCs), obtained at new diagnosis, from a patient treated with antithyroid drugs. All receptors come from a woman in her thirties with Graves disease. The CDR3 runs from the conserved cysteine through the conserved F or W. D genes are given only for firm matches. Size is omitted from some rows. Given values are once, few, many or a class for expanded clones.

D: TRBD1
length: 14
J: TRBJ1-2
V: TRBV10-2
size: few
CDR3: CASSDLGGALGYTF
DNA: TGCGCCAGCAGTGACTTAGGGGGCGCTTTGGGCTACACCTTC

D: -
length: 11
J: TRBJ1-5
V: TRBV6-1
size: few
CDR3: CAGGTNQPQHF
DNA: TGTGCTGGGGGGACCAATCAGCCCCAGCATTTT

D: TRBD2
length: 14
J: TRBJ2-7
V: TRBV30
size: many
CDR3: CAYETSGETYEQYF
DNA: TGTGCCTACGAGACTAGCGGGGAGACTTACGAGCAGTACTTC

D: -
length: 13
J: TRBJ2-7
V: TRBV28
size: many
CDR3: CASREGPIYEQYF
DNA: TGTGCCAGCAGAGAAGGGCCAATATACGAGCAGTACTTC

D: -
length: 14
J: TRBJ1-4
V: TRBV5-1
size: many
CDR3: CASSQDPANEKLFF
DNA: TGCGCCAGCAGCCAAGACCCTGCTAATGAAAAACTGTTTTTT

D: TRBD1
length: 16
J: TRBJ2-7
V: TRBV29-1
size: few
CDR3: CSVEVPDTQGVYEQYF
DNA: TGCAGCGTTGAGGTCCCGGACACCCAGGGGGTTTACGAGCAGTACTTC

D: -
length: 15
J: TRBJ2-3
V: TRBV11-2
size: many
CDR3: CASSLNRGGTDTQYF
DNA: TGTGCCAGCAGCTTGAACAGGGGGGGAACAGATACGCAGTATTTT

D: -
length: 15
J: TRBJ1-1
V: TRBV20-1
size: few
CDR3: CSARAFTGLNTEAFF
DNA: TGCAGTGCTAGAGCGTTTACAGGGTTGAACACTGAAGCTTTCTTT

D: -
length: 15
J: TRBJ2-7
V: TRBV13
size: many
CDR3: CASSTGPAGAYEQYF
DNA: TGTGCCAGCAGCACGGGACCGGCGGGTGCCTACGAGCAGTACTTC

D: TRBD2
length: 16
J: TRBJ2-1
V: TRBV20-1
size: few
CDR3: CSATKAGTRGGNEQFF
DNA: TGCAGTGCTACTAAGGCCGGGACTAGGGGTGGTAATGAGCAGTTCTTC

D: -
length: 17
J: TRBJ2-7
V: TRBV15
size: many
CDR3: CATSRDGDRLISYEQYF
DNA: TGTGCCACCAGCAGAGATGGTGACAGGTTGATCTCCTACGAGCAGTACTTC

D: -
length: 14
J: TRBJ2-1
V: TRBV27
size: many
CDR3: CASSPAGTWNEQFF
DNA: TGTGCCAGCAGTCCTGCCGGAACGTGGAATGAGCAGTTCTTC

D: -
length: 12
J: TRBJ2-1
V: TRBV4-1
size: many
CDR3: CASSQGETEQFF
DNA: TGCGCCAGCAGCCAAGGTGAAACCGAGCAGTTCTTC

D: TRBD2
length: 14
J: TRBJ2-1
V: TRBV30
size: -
CDR3: CAWGTSGRVNEQFF
DNA: TGTGCCTGGGGCACTAGCGGACGGGTCAATGAGCAGTTCTTC

D: -
length: 19
J: TRBJ2-5
V: TRBV3-1
size: few
CDR3: CASKLSLGPILGAQETQYF
DNA: TGTGCCAGCAAATTATCGTTAGGACCGATCTTGGGGGCCCAAGAGACCCAGTACTTC

D: -
length: 14
J: TRBJ1-2
V: TRBV28
size: few
CDR3: CASSPRVVNYGYTF
DNA: TGTGCCAGCAGTCCCCGGGTAGTCAACTATGGCTACACCTTC

D: -
length: 14
J: TRBJ2-3
V: TRBV10-3
size: -
CDR3: CAISESKFGDTQYF
DNA: TGTGCCATCAGTGAGTCCAAGTTTGGAGATACGCAGTATTTT